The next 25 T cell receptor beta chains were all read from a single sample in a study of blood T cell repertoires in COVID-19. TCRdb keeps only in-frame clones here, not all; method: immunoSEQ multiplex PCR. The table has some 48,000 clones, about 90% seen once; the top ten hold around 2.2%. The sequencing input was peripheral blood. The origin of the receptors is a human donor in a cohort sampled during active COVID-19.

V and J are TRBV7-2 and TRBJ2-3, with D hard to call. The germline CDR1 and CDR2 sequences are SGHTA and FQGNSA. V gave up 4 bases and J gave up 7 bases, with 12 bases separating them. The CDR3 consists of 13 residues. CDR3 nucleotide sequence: TGTGCCAGCAGCTCAGAGACTGGAAATACGCAGTATTTT. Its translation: CASSSETGNTQYF.

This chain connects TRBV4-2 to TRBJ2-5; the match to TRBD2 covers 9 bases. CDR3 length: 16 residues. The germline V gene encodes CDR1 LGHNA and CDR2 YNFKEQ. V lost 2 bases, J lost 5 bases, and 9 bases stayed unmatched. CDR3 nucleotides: TGTGCCAGCAGCCAAAAGGAAGCGGGAGGCGGCGAGACCCAGTACTTC. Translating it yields CASSQKEAGGGETQYF.

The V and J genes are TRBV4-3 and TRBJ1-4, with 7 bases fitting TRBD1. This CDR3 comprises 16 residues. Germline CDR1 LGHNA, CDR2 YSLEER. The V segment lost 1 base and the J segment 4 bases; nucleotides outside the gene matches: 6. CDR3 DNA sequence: TGCGCCAGCAGCCAAGCGAACAGGGGTCGTAATGAAAAACTGTTTTTT. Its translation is CASSQANRGRNEKLFF.

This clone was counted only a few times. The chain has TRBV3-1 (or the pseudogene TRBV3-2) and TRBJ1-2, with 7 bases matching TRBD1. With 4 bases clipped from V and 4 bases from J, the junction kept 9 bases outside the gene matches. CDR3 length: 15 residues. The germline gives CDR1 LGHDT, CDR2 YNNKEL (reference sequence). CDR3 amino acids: CASSRIPDRAYGYTF. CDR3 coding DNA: TGTGCCAGCAGCCGCATCCCCGACAGGGCCTATGGCTACACCTTC.

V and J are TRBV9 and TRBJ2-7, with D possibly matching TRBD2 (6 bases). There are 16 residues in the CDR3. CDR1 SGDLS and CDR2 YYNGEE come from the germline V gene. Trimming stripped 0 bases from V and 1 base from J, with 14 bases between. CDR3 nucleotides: TGTGCCAGCAGCGTAGAGGCCGTGGGGGGATCCTACGAGCAGTACTTC. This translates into CASSVEAVGGSYEQYF.

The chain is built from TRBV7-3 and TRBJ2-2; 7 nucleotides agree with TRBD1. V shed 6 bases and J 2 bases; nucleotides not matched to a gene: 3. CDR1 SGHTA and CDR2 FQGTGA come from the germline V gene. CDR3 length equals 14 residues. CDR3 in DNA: TGTGCCAGCAGTAGGGACAGTAACACCGGGGAGCTGTTTTTT. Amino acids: CASSRDSNTGELFF.

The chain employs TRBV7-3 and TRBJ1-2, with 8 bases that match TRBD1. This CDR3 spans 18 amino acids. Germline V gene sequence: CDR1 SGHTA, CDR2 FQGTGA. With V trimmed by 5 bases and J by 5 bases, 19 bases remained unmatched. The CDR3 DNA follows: TGTGCCAGCAGCCCCCATAAAACGACAGGGGCCGCGATATATGGCTACACCTTC. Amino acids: CASSPHKTTGAAIYGYTF.

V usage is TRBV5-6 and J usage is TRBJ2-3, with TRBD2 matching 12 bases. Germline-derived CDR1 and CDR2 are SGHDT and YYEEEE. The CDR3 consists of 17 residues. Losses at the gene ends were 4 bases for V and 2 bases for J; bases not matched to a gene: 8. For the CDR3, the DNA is TGTGCCAGCAGCCGACGACTAGCGGGGGACCTCACAGATACGCAGTATTTT. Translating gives CASSRRLAGDLTDTQYF.

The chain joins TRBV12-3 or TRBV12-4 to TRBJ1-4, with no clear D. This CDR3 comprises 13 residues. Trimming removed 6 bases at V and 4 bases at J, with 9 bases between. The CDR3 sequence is CASRRGINEKLFF. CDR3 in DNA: TGTGCCAGCAGGAGAGGGATTAATGAAAAACTGTTTTTT.

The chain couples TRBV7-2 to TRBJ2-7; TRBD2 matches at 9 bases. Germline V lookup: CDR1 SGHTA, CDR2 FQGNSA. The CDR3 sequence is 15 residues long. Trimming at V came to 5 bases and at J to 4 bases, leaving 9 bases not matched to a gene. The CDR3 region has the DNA TGTGCCAGCAGCCTCTTTAGCGGGGGAGGGTACGAGCAGTACTTC. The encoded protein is CASSLFSGGGYEQYF.

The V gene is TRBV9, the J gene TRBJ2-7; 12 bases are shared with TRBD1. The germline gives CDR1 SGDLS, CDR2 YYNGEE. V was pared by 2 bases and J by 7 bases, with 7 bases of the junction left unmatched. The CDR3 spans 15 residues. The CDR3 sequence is CASSVGGTGGEEQYF. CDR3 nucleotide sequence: TGTGCCAGCAGCGTTGGGGGGACAGGGGGCGAGGAGCAGTACTTC.

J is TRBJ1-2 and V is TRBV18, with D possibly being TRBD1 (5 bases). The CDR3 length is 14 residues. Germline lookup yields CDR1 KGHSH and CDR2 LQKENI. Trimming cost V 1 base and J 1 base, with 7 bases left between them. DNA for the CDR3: TGTGCCAGCTCACCACAGGACATTAACTATGGCTACACCTTC. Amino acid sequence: CASSPQDINYGYTF.

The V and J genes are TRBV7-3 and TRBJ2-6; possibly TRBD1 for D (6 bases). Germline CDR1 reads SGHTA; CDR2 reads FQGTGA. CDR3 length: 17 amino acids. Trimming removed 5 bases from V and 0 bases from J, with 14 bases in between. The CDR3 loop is CASSAGTIGSGANVLTF. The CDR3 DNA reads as TGTGCCAGCAGCGCCGGGACAATCGGCTCTGGGGCCAACGTCCTGACTTTC. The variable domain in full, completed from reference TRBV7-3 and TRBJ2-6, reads GAGVSQTPSNKVTEKGKYVELRCDPISGHTALYWYRQSLGQGPEFLIYFQGTGAADDSGLPNDRFFAVRPEGSVSTLKIQRTERGDSAVYLCASSAGTIGSGANVLTFGAGSRLTVL.

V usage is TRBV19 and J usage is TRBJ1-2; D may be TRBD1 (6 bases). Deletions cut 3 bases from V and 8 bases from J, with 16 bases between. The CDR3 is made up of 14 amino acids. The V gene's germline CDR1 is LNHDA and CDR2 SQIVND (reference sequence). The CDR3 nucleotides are TGTGCCAGTAGTATTGGCGCAGGGGAAAGGGGCTACACCTTC. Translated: CASSIGAGERGYTF.

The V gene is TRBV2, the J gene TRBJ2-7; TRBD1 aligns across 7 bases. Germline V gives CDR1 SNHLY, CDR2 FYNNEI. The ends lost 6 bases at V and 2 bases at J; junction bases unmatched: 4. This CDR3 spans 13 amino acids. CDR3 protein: CASRDRDTYEQYF. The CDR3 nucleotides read TGTGCCAGCAGAGACAGGGATACCTACGAGCAGTACTTC.

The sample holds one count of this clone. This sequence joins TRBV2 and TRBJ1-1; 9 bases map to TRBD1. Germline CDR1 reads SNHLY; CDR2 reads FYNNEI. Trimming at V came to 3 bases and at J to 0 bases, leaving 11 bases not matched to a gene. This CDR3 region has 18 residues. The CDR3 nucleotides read TGTGCCAGCAGTGACACTGGGACAGGGTGGCCCATGAACACTGAAGCTTTCTTT. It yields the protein CASSDTGTGWPMNTEAFF.

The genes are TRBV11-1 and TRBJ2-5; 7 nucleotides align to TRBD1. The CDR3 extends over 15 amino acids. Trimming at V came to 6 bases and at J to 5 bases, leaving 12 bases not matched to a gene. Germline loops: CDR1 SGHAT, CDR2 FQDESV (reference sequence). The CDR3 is CASSFSTGVGETQYF. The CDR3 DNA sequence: TGTGCCAGCAGTTTTAGCACAGGGGTAGGGGAGACCCAGTACTTC.

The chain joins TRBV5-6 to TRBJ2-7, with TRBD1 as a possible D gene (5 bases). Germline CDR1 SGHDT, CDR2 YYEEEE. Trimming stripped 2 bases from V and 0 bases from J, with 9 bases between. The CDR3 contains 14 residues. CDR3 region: CASSFTGSSYEQYF. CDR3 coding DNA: TGTGCCAGCAGCTTCACAGGAAGCTCCTACGAGCAGTACTTC. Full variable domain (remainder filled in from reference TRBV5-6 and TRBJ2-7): DAGVTQSPTHLIKTRGQQVTLRCSPKSGHDTVSWYQQALGQGPQFIFQYYEEEERQRGNFPDRFSGHQFPNYSSELNVNALLLGDSALYLCASSFTGSSYEQYFGPGTRLTVT.

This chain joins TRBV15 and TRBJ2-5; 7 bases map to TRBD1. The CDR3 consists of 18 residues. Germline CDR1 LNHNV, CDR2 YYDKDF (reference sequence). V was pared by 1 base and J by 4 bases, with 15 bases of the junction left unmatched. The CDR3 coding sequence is TGTGCCACCAGCAGAGTACAAGGCGGCAGGGGGATTGGAGAGACCCAGTACTTC. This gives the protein CATSRVQGGRGIGETQYF.

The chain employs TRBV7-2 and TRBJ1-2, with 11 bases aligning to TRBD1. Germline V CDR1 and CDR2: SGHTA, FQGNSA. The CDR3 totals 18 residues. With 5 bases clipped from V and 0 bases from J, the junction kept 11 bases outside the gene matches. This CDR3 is CASSRNGQGAMANYGYTF. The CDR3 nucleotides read TGTGCCAGCAGCCGCAACGGACAGGGGGCTATGGCTAACTATGGCTACACCTTC.

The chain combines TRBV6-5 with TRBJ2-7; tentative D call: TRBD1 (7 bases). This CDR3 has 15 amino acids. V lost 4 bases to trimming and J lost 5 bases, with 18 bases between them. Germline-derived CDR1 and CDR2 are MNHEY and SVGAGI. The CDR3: CASSLKYRGGNEQYF. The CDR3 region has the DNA TGTGCCAGCAGTTTAAAATACAGGGGAGGAAACGAGCAGTACTTC.

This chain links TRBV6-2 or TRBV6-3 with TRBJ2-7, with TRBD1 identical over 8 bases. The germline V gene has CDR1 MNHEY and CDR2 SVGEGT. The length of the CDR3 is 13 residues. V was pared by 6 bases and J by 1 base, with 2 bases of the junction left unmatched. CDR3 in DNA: TGTGCCAGCAGCAGACAGGGGTCCTACGAGCAGTACTTC. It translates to CASSRQGSYEQYF.

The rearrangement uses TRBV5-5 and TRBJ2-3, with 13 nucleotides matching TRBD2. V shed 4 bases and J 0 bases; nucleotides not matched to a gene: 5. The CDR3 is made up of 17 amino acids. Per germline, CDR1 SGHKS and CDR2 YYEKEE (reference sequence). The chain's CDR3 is CASSKTSGGQSTDTQYF. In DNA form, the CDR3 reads TGTGCCAGCAGCAAGACTAGCGGGGGGCAAAGCACAGATACGCAGTATTTT. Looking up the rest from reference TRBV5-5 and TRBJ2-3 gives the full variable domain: DAGVTQSPTHLIKTRGQQVTLRCSPISGHKSVSWYQQVLGQGPQFIFQYYEKEERGRGNFPDRFSARQFPNYSSELNVNALLLGDSALYLCASSKTSGGQSTDTQYFGPGTRLTVL.

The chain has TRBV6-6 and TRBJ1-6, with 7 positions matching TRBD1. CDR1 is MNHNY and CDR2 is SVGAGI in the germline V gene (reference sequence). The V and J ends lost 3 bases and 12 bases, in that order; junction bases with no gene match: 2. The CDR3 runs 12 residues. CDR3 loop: CASSYQGGPLHF. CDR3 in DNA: TGTGCCAGCAGTTATCAGGGGGGACCCCTCCACTTT.

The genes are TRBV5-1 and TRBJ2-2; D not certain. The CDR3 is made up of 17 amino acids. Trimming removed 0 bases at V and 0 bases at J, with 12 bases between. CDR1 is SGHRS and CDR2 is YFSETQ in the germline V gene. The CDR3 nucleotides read TGCGCCAGCAGCTTGGTTGCTTCTAGTACGAACACCGGGGAGCTGTTTTTT. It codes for CASSLVASSTNTGELFF.